This T cell receptor beta chain emerged from a study of spatial heterogeneity in lung cancer. Germline V gives CDR1 SGHVS, CDR2 FQNEAQ. The CDR3 totals 18 residues. Trimming took 0 bases from V and 0 from J, leaving 12 bases between them. Turning to this clonotype: Antigen: not known.

As to time point: sample taken at primary tumor resection. General study points: Counts of expanded alpha and beta TCRs within tumors tracked the tumor nonsynonymous mutation count.

TCRdb independently ran MiXCR on the 5' RACE reads; one entry per CDR3 protein. This table holds a few thousand distinct CDR3 sequences, around a sixth found once. Sequencing was performed on lung tumor tissue, taken at surgery. This TCR derives from a male donor with early-stage non-small cell lung cancer. The chain combines TRBV7-8 with TRBJ1-6, with D perhaps matching TRBD1 (5 bases). The CDR3 loop is CASSLARAGSSYNSPLHF. The CDR3 coding sequence is TGTGCCAGCAGCTTAGCGAGGGCAGGGAGCTCCTATAATTCACCCCTCCACTTT.